This section outlines one T cell receptor beta chain sequence together with its context. Its target is unknown. Sequencing used immunoSEQ multiplex PCR; TCRdb keeps in-frame clones, though not all of them. In the table there are 140,000 or so clones, 92% of which are singletons. Trimming took 4 bases from V and 0 from J, leaving 11 bases between them. CDR3 size: 14 residues. Germline loops: CDR1 SGHRS, CDR2 YFSETQ. The entry originates in a study of T cell responses to AZD1222 COVID-19 vaccine. Points from the study as a whole: With two AZD1222 doses given, Spike-specific TCR breadth and depth both rose.

The source is an adult who received the AZD1222 COVID-19 vaccine. The material was peripheral blood, obtained 28 days after the second AZD1222 dose. The chain links TRBV5-1 to TRBJ2-7; maybe TRBD1 (6 bases). The CDR3 reads CASSPADSSYEQYF. The CDR3 DNA reads as TGCGCCAGCAGCCCTGCGGACAGCTCCTACGAGCAGTACTTC. Combining the CDR3 with reference TRBV5-1 and TRBJ2-7 gives the whole variable domain KAGVTQTPRYLIKTRGQQVTLSCSPISGHRSVSWYQQTPGQGLQFLFEYFSETQRNKGNFPGRFSGRQFSNSRSEMNVSTLELGDSALYLCASSPADSSYEQYFGPGTRLTVT.